Listed below are T cell receptor beta chains from one sample, sequenced in a study of blood T cell repertoires in COVID-19. Sequencing was performed with immunoSEQ multiplex PCR; in TCRdb, only in-frame clones are kept and a portion is missing. The sample lists 75,000 or so clones, roughly 89% occurring once. Sequenced material: peripheral blood. All receptors come from a man aged 50 or older with acute or convalescent COVID-19. Each CDR3 is given with its conserved first and last residue. The D gene is left open where the match is weak. The size of a clone is reported for some rows only, either as once, few or many, or as a class for expanded clones.

D: TRBD2; J: TRBJ2-7; size: .; V: TRBV3-1/TRBV3-2; length: 15; CDR3: CASSLTSVGHSEQYF; DNA: TGTGCCAGCAGCCTTACTAGCGTAGGGCACAGCGAGCAGTACTTC
D: TRBD1; J: TRBJ2-3; size: .; V: TRBV7-9; length: 13; CDR3: CASSRTGRDTQYF; DNA: TGTGCCAGCAGCCGGACAGGGAGGGATACGCAGTATTTT
D: TRBD1; J: TRBJ2-6; size: .; V: TRBV7-2; length: 15; CDR3: CASSRTGVGANVLTF; DNA: TGTGCCAGCAGCCGGACAGGGGTTGGGGCCAACGTCCTGACTTTC
D: TRBD1; J: TRBJ2-7; size: .; V: TRBV4-3; length: 16; CDR3: CASSQPGQGAHYEQYF; DNA: TGCGCCAGCAGCCAACCAGGACAGGGGGCACACTACGAGCAGTACTTC
D: TRBD2; J: TRBJ2-2; size: .; V: TRBV4-1; length: 17; CDR3: CASRTLGTSGRGGELFF; DNA: TGCGCCAGCAGGACGCTCGGGACTAGCGGGAGAGGCGGGGAGCTGTTTTTT
D: .; J: TRBJ1-2; size: .; V: TRBV4-1; length: 15; CDR3: CASSQVLTANYGYTF; DNA: TGCGCCAGCAGCCAAGTCCTGACAGCTAACTATGGCTACACCTTC
D: .; J: TRBJ2-2; size: .; V: TRBV28; length: 14; CDR3: CASSPRGWIGELFF; DNA: TGTGCCAGCAGTCCACGCGGATGGATCGGGGAGCTGTTTTTT
D: TRBD1; J: TRBJ1-1; size: .; V: TRBV10-3; length: 15; CDR3: CAISERQGGDTEAFF; DNA: TGTGCCATCAGTGAGCGACAGGGGGGAGACACTGAAGCTTTCTTT
D: .; J: TRBJ1-1; size: .; V: TRBV30; length: 13; CDR3: CAWSAGGLTEAFF; DNA: TGTGCCTGGAGCGCGGGGGGGCTTACTGAAGCTTTCTTT
D: TRBD1; J: TRBJ2-7; size: once; V: TRBV19; length: 13; CDR3: CASSMYRGYEQYF; DNA: TGTGCCAGTAGTATGTACAGGGGCTACGAGCAGTACTTC
D: .; J: TRBJ1-1; size: .; V: TRBV5-5; length: 14; CDR3: CASSLIAGGTEAFF; DNA: TGTGCCAGCAGCTTAATTGCGGGGGGCACTGAAGCTTTCTTT
D: .; J: TRBJ1-3; size: .; V: TRBV7-9; length: 11; CDR3: CATRGRNTIYF; DNA: TGTGCCACCCGCGGTCGAAACACCATATATTTT
D: TRBD1; J: TRBJ1-1; size: few; V: TRBV30; length: 20; CDR3: CAWSDGTGGFMGITNTEAFF; DNA: TGTGCCTGGAGTGACGGGACAGGGGGCTTCATGGGAATAACGAACACTGAAGCTTTCTTT